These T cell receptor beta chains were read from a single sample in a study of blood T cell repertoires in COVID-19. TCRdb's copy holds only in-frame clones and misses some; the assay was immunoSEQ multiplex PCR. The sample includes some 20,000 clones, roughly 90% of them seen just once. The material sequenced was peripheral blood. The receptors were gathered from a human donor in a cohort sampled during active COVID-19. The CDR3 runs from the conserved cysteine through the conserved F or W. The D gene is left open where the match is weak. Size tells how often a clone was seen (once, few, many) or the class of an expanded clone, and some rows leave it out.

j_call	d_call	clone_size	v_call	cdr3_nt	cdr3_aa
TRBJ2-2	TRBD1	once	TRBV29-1	TGCAGCGTTAACAGGGGCCGGAACACCGGGGAGCTGTTTTTT	CSVNRGRNTGELFF
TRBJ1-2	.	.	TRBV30	TGTGCCTGGAGTTCGGGGGTAGGGGGCTACACCTTC	CAWSSGVGGYTF
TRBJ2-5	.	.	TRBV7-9	TGTGCCAGCAGCTTATTAGTCCAAGAGACCCAGTACTTC	CASSLLVQETQYF
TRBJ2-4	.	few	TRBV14	TGTGCCAGCAGCCAAGGGGGTTGGCATCGGGGAAACATTCAGTACTTC	CASSQGGWHRGNIQYF
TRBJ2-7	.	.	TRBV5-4	TGTGCCAGCAGCTTTGGGAGTGGCTACGAGCAGTACTTC	CASSFGSGYEQYF
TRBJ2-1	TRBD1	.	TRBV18	TGTGCCAGCTCACTACCGGGACAGGGCAACAATGAGCAGTTCTTC	CASSLPGQGNNEQFF
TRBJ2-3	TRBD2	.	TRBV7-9	TGTGCCAGCAGCTCACTTATAGCGGGGAGCACAGATACGCAGTATTTT	CASSSLIAGSTDTQYF
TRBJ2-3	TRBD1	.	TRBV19	TGTGCCAGTAGTGCCGGGACAGGTTACACAGATACGCAGTATTTT	CASSAGTGYTDTQYF
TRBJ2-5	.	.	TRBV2	TGTGCCAGCAATCAGGGAGAGACCCAGTACTTC	CASNQGETQYF
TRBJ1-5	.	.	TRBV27	TGTGCCAGTGCAGGGGATAGCAATCAGCCCCAGCATTTT	CASAGDSNQPQHF
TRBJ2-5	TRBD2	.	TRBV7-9	TGTGCCAGCTCCCGGGGGGGCTGGGAGACCCAGTACTTC	CASSRGGWETQYF
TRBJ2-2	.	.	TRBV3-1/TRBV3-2	TGTGCCAGCAGCCAAGGGAGGACCGGGGAGCTGTTTTTT	CASSQGRTGELFF
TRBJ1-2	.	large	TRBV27	TGTGCCAGCAGTTTATCCTTGCAGGGAATGGAGTTCACCTTC	CASSLSLQGMEFTF
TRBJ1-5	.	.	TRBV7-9	TGTGCCAGCAGCCCTGCCTCCGCGGGCAATCAGCCCCAGCATTTT	CASSPASAGNQPQHF
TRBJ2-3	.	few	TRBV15	TGTGCCACCAGCAGAGATGTGCAGGGCGCAGATACGCAGTATTTT	CATSRDVQGADTQYF
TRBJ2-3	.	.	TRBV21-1	TGTGCCAGCAGCAAAGGTGGCGGGCTAAGCACAGATACGCAGTATTTT	CASSKGGGLSTDTQYF
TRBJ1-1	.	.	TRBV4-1	TGCGCCAGCAGCCGCACAGGGATGGCGGGTACTGAAGCTTTCTTT	CASSRTGMAGTEAFF
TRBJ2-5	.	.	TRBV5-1	TGCGCCAGCAGCCGCCTCCGGGAGACCCAGTACTTC	CASSRLRETQYF
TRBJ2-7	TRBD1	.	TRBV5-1	TGCGCCAGCAGCTCTTCCGGGACAGGGCCCGAGCAGTACTTC	CASSSSGTGPEQYF
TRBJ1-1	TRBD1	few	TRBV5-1	TGCGCCAGCATGGGACAGGGTCACACTGAAGCTTTCTTT	CASMGQGHTEAFF
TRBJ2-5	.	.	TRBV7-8	TGTGCCAGCAGGTTAGGCAGGATAAACCAAGAGACCCAGTACTTC	CASRLGRINQETQYF
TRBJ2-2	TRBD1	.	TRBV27	TGTGCCAGCAGTCCATACGGGACAGCTAACACCGGGGAGCTGTTTTTT	CASSPYGTANTGELFF
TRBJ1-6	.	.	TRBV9	TGTGCCAGCAGCGTAGCGGACAGTAATTCACCCCTCCACTTT	CASSVADSNSPLHF
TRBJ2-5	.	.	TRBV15	TGTGCCACCAGCAGATCCCCCAGGCTCGTCGAGACCCAGTACTTC	CATSRSPRLVETQYF
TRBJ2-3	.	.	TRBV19	TGTGCCAGTAGTGACTCGTCAGCTCCCCCAGATACGCAGTATTTT	CASSDSSAPPDTQYF
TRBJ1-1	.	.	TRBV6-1	TGTGCCAGCAGTGAAGGAACAGCCCCAACTGAAGCTTTCTTT	CASSEGTAPTEAFF
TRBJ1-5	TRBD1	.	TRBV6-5	TGTGCCAGCAAGGACACAGGGGAAGGGGATCAGCCCCAGCATTTT	CASKDTGEGDQPQHF
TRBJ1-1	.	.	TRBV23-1	TGCGCCAGCAGTCAGGGCTGGGTTTGCGTAGACACTGAAGCTTTCTTT	CASSQGWVCVDTEAFF
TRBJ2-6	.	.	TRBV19	TGTGCCAGTAGTCTAACAGGATTTGGGGCCAACGTCCTGACTTTC	CASSLTGFGANVLTF
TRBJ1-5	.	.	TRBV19	TGTGCCAGTAGTATTTTGGGGGGGGGCGATCAGCCCCAGCATTTT	CASSILGGGDQPQHF
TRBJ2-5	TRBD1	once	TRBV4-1	TGCGCCAGCAGCCAAGTTCGGACAGGGGGATTGGAGACCCAGTACTTC	CASSQVRTGGLETQYF
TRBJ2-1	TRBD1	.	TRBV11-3	TGTGCCAGCAGCTTAAGGACAGGGTACTACAATGAGCAGTTCTTC	CASSLRTGYYNEQFF
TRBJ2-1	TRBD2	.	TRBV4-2	TGTGCCAGCAGCCAAGCCGGGACTAGCGTCTACAATGAGCAGTTCTTC	CASSQAGTSVYNEQFF
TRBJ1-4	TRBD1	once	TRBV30	TGTGCCTGGAGTGTACGGGACATGTTGACAGGGGCCGCCGGGCTGTTTTTT	CAWSVRDMLTGAAGLFF
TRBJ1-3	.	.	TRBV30	TGTGCCTGGAGTAGTGCCGGTGGAAACACCATATATTTT	CAWSSAGGNTIYF
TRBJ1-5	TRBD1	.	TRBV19	TGTGCCAGTAGTATTGTGGGGACAGACAATCAGCCCCAGCATTTT	CASSIVGTDNQPQHF